The text below deals with one T cell receptor beta chain. Its antigen is not identified. Unique molecular identifiers tagged individual cDNA molecules. TCRdb re-derived calls from the 5' RACE reads in MiXCR, one entry per CDR3 protein. This sample yields just under 65,000 distinct CDR3 sequences, of which approximately 8.8% are seen a single time; 13% belongs to the top ten. Germline V lookup: CDR1 SGHTA, CDR2 FQGNSA. The CDR3 has 18 amino acids. With 1 base removed from V and 0 bases from J, the gap between germline ends came to 19 bases. The data are from a study of early T cells in non-severe SARS-CoV-2 infection. As for the study in general: Chains stayed unpaired after sequencing of bulk RNA from unsorted whole blood.

Study-level points and caveats: VDJdb matching skewed toward anti-spike CD8 responses, missing private and CD4 specificities.

The sequencing here drew on whole blood, taken at baseline. This clonotype originated in an adult who was a healthcare worker with PCR-confirmed SARS-CoV-2 infection or an uninfected control (not recorded which). The rearrangement uses TRBV7-2 and TRBJ2-7; D is perhaps TRBD2 (5 bases). DNA of the CDR3: TGTGCCAGCAGCTTAGTTGAGGGAAAGGTTCCTGGCTCCTACGAGCAGTACTTC. This gives the protein CASSLVEGKVPGSYEQYF.